This T cell receptor beta chain emerged from a study of blood T cell repertoires in COVID-19. Turning to the study itself: Specimens from acute and convalescent COVID-19 originated in the United States, Italy and Spain. PBMCs, B-cell-depleted T cells, or T cells were the source of the cDNA or gDNA that made up the material.

This clone was counted a single time. Under the authors' procedure: Counts of nucleated cells, estimated from reference gene primer amplification, were obtained. Measured with immunoSEQ multiplex PCR; TCRdb has only the in-frame clones, and not every one. V and J calls and clone size are copied from that table; D and trimming were computed from the DNA. The data show 200,000 to 300,000 clones, around 89% seen once. V was shortened by 4 bases and J by 4 bases, with 13 bases between the two germline ends. Germline CDR1 KGHDR, CDR2 SFDVKD. The CDR3 totals 15 residues. This chain links TRBV24-1 with TRBJ2-1; weak D call: TRBD1 (5 bases). This clonotype was sampled from a woman aged 40 to 49 with acute or convalescent COVID-19. Sample: peripheral blood. The chain's CDR3 is CATSEPGQVYNEQFF. Written as DNA, the CDR3 is TGTGCCACCAGTGAACCCGGACAAGTATACAATGAGCAGTTCTTC.